Many counts were recorded for the clone carrying this T cell receptor beta chain. The CDR3 totals 14 residues. In germline, CDR1 is MNHEY, CDR2 SVGAGI. The V gene lost 5 bases and the J gene lost 6 bases, with 17 bases spanning the gap. TCRdb re-called the 5' RACE reads with MiXCR, one entry per CDR3 protein. The sample has around 26,000 distinct CDR3 sequences; about 7% are singletons. This sample's time point: sample taken at primary tumor resection. In each case, whole RNA from tumor, nontumor lung or frozen PBMC was sequenced unsorted. This sample is part of a study of spatial heterogeneity in lung cancer.

This chain uses TRBV6-5 with TRBJ2-7; D may correspond to TRBD1 or TRBD2 (7 bases each). The clonotype comes from a male donor with early-stage non-small cell lung cancer. The sample was PBMCs, taken at surgery. CDR3 in amino acids: CASSRTRGGSEQYF. The CDR3 region has the DNA TGTGCCAGCAGTCGAACCAGGGGGGGTAGCGAGCAGTACTTC.